Listed below are T cell receptor beta chains from one sample, sequenced in a study of blood T cell repertoires in COVID-19. TCRdb keeps only in-frame clones here, not all; method: immunoSEQ multiplex PCR. The sample gives 150,000 to 200,000 clones, 65% to 85% of which show up once; approximately 15% is in the top ten. Specimen: peripheral blood. Receptor source: a man aged 60-69 years with active or convalescent COVID-19. CDR3s include the opening cysteine and the closing phenylalanine or tryptophan. A D gene is named only where the DNA matches it firmly. Size is omitted from some rows. Given values are once, few, many or a class for expanded clones.

TRBV28	NA	few	TRBJ1-6	TGTGCCAGCAGTTGGGAGCGCGGGGATAATTCACCCCTCCACTTT	CASSWERGDNSPLHF
TRBV7-8	NA	NA	TRBJ1-1	TGTGCCAGCAGCTTAGCCTTAGACACTGAAGCTTTCTTT	CASSLALDTEAFF
TRBV10-2	NA	few	TRBJ1-5	TGCGCCAGCAGTGAGCGGTCTGTATGGGTGGGCGACAATCAGCCCCAGCATTTT	CASSERSVWVGDNQPQHF
TRBV5-4	NA	NA	TRBJ2-6	TGTGCCAGCAGCTTCGGGTCACAGGGACCTGGGGCCAACGTCCTGACTTTC	CASSFGSQGPGANVLTF
TRBV6-6	NA	NA	TRBJ1-1	TGTGCCACCAAAACAGGTCCCCCGAGACCTGAAGCTTTCTTT	CATKTGPPRPEAFF
TRBV6-5	TRBD2	few	TRBJ2-7	TGTGCCAGCAGGCCACTAGCGGGAGTGGGCGAGCAGTACTTC	CASRPLAGVGEQYF
TRBV30	TRBD1	NA	TRBJ2-7	TGTGCCTGGACTCCGGGACAGACCTACGAGCAGTACTTC	CAWTPGQTYEQYF
TRBV3-1/TRBV3-2	NA	few	TRBJ1-5	TGTGCCAGCAGCCAAGATAGGGGTCAGCCCCAGCATTTT	CASSQDRGQPQHF
TRBV5-6	TRBD1	once	TRBJ2-7	TGTGCCAGCACGACAGGGGTTTACGAGCAGTACTTC	CASTTGVYEQYF
TRBV27	TRBD2	NA	TRBJ2-1	TGTGCCAGCACACAGCGGGAGTCAGGATACAATGAGCAGTTCTTC	CASTQRESGYNEQFF
TRBV6-5	NA	NA	TRBJ1-4	TGTGCCAGCAGTTTCGAGGGGGTGCCTAATGAAAAACTGTTTTTT	CASSFEGVPNEKLFF
TRBV30	NA	NA	TRBJ1-2	TGTGCCTGGACGGTGAGGAGCGGCTATGGCTACACCTTC	CAWTVRSGYGYTF
TRBV7-2	TRBD2	few	TRBJ2-3	TGTGCCAGCAGCCAGTTCGGGACTAGCGGGAGAGTCACAGATACGCAGTATTTT	CASSQFGTSGRVTDTQYF
TRBV11-3	NA	NA	TRBJ1-5	TGTGCCAGCAGCTTAGCGGTGCCAGGGGAAGGGAATCAGCCCCAGCATTTT	CASSLAVPGEGNQPQHF
TRBV4-1	TRBD1	NA	TRBJ1-1	TGCGCCAGCAGCCAAGAACCCAGGGGGGTCACTGAAGCTTTCTTT	CASSQEPRGVTEAFF
TRBV7-9	NA	once	TRBJ1-2	TGTGCCAGCAGCTTAGACGGGGGAGATAAAGGCTACACCTTC	CASSLDGGDKGYTF
TRBV7-8	TRBD1	NA	TRBJ2-2	TGTGCCAGCAGCTCAGGGGGCGCAGGCACCGGGGAGCTGTTTTTT	CASSSGGAGTGELFF
TRBV7-2	NA	NA	TRBJ1-5	TGTGCCAGCAGCCGGGAGTATAGCAATCAGCCCCAGCATTTT	CASSREYSNQPQHF
TRBV10-3	NA	NA	TRBJ1-6	TGTGCCACAACGTCAGTTGGGCAGGGGAGTGTTAGAAATAATTCACCCCTCCACTTT	CATTSVGQGSVRNNSPLHF
TRBV7-9	NA	NA	TRBJ1-2	TGTGCCAGCAGCTTGGGGCAGCCCTATGGCTACACCTTC	CASSLGQPYGYTF
TRBV18	TRBD2	NA	TRBJ2-1	TGTGCCAGCTCACTCATGGGACTAGCGGCCACCAATGAGCAGTTCTTC	CASSLMGLAATNEQFF
TRBV25-1	NA	once	TRBJ1-1	TGTGCCAGCAGCCCGAGTACTGAAGCTTTCTTT	CASSPSTEAFF
TRBV6-2/TRBV6-3	NA	NA	TRBJ2-7	TGTGCCAGCAGTTCTCGGAACCGGGGAAGGTACGAGCAGTACTTC	CASSSRNRGRYEQYF
TRBV9	NA	NA	TRBJ1-4	TGTGCCAGCAGCGCCTTAGTAGAGAATGAAAAACTGTTTTTT	CASSALVENEKLFF
TRBV5-5	NA	few	TRBJ1-6	TGTGCCAGCAGTCTTACAGGGAGTTCCTCCTATAATTCACCCCTCCACTTT	CASSLTGSSSYNSPLHF
TRBV28	NA	NA	TRBJ1-3	TGTGCCAGCAGCCCTCTAGAGGGCACCATATATTTT	CASSPLEGTIYF
TRBV10-2	TRBD2	few	TRBJ2-5	TGCGCCAGTTTGGGGGGGGGTAAAGAGACCCAGTACTTC	CASLGGGKETQYF
TRBV29-1	NA	few	TRBJ2-7	TGCAGCGTTGTCGGGAGACCCTCCTACGAGCAGTACTTC	CSVVGRPSYEQYF
TRBV19	NA	NA	TRBJ2-7	TGTGCCAGTAGTATGGGGGGAACTCCCTACGAGCAGTACTTC	CASSMGGTPYEQYF
TRBV6-5	NA	NA	TRBJ1-6	TGTGCCAGCTTGACGGGAAATTCACCCCTCCACTTT	CASLTGNSPLHF
TRBV7-2	TRBD2	once	TRBJ2-1	TGTGCCAGCAGCTTAGCTAGCGGGGTATACAATGAGCAGTTCTTC	CASSLASGVYNEQFF
TRBV5-1	TRBD1	NA	TRBJ1-2	TGCGCCAGCAGCTTCCGGACAGGGGGCGTGGGTGGCTACACCTTC	CASSFRTGGVGGYTF
TRBV5-1	NA	NA	TRBJ1-1	TGCGCCAGCAGCTTGGGGGGATGGGGCGTGAACACTGAAGCTTTCTTT	CASSLGGWGVNTEAFF
TRBV5-4	TRBD1	few	TRBJ1-3	TGTGCCAGCAGCTTGGGGACAGGGGAAACCATATATTTT	CASSLGTGETIYF
TRBV5-1	NA	few	TRBJ2-3	TGCGCCAGCAGCGTAACCGGGACACCACCATTCCCCTATGATACGCAGTATTTT	CASSVTGTPPFPYDTQYF
TRBV5-1	TRBD1	NA	TRBJ2-7	TGCGCCAGCAGCTTGGAGGGACAGGGATGGTACGAGCAGTACTTC	CASSLEGQGWYEQYF
TRBV10-3	NA	NA	TRBJ2-7	TGTGCCATCAGTGACCCTAGAGCCTTAAGAGAGCAGTACTTC	CAISDPRALREQYF
TRBV27	TRBD2	NA	TRBJ2-5	TGTGCCAGCAGAATAGCGGGAGGGGAGACCCAGTACTTC	CASRIAGGETQYF
TRBV5-4	TRBD1	NA	TRBJ2-1	TGTGCCAGCATCCAAACCACAGGGGGCTCCTACAATGAGCAGTTCTTC	CASIQTTGGSYNEQFF
TRBV7-2	NA	few	TRBJ1-2	TGTGCCAGCAGCTTAGATGGCGGGACGTTTGATGGCTACACCTTC	CASSLDGGTFDGYTF
TRBV7-3	NA	NA	TRBJ2-1	TGTGCCAGCAGCCCTACTAAGGGGTGGGGTGGCGATGAGCAGTTCTTC	CASSPTKGWGGDEQFF
TRBV7-3	NA	NA	TRBJ1-1	TGTGCCAGCAGCGTTGGGGGGACTGAAGCTTTCTTT	CASSVGGTEAFF
TRBV11-2	NA	once	TRBJ2-6	TGTGCCAGCAGCTTAGAGGCAGGGACAGGGGCCAACGTCCTGACTTTC	CASSLEAGTGANVLTF
TRBV5-6	NA	NA	TRBJ1-4	TGTGCCAGCAGCCGGGGGACTAGGGGTAATGAAAAACTGTTTTTT	CASSRGTRGNEKLFF
TRBV20-1	NA	NA	TRBJ2-1	TGCAGCCCCTCCCAGTCGGGTGAGCAGTTCTTC	CSPSQSGEQFF
TRBV6-6	TRBD2	NA	TRBJ2-7	TGTGCCAGCAGTCCTCTCGAGCGGGAGGGTTCATACGAGCAGTACTTC	CASSPLEREGSYEQYF
TRBV6-2/TRBV6-3	NA	once	TRBJ1-2	TGTGCCAGCAGTTACGCACGGGGACTCCTCCATGGCTACACCTTC	CASSYARGLLHGYTF
TRBV19	TRBD2	NA	TRBJ2-7	TGTGCCAGTAGTGAAACGGGAGGGACCTACGAGCAGTACTTC	CASSETGGTYEQYF
TRBV19	NA	NA	TRBJ1-5	TGTGCCAGTAGTATAGACGGGTCTCTCAATCAGCCCCAGCATTTT	CASSIDGSLNQPQHF
TRBV12-3/TRBV12-4	NA	NA	TRBJ2-2	TGTGCCAGCAGTTTCAGCGAGACCGGGGAGCTGTTTTTT	CASSFSETGELFF
TRBV7-2	TRBD2	once	TRBJ2-1	TGTGCCAGCAGCCCACGAGGGGGACTAGCGTCGAATGAGCAGTTCTTC	CASSPRGGLASNEQFF
TRBV18	NA	NA	TRBJ2-7	TGTGCCAGCTCCCCCAGGGCAGACCTCTCCTACGAGCAGTACTTC	CASSPRADLSYEQYF
TRBV4-2	NA	NA	TRBJ2-5	TGTGCCAGCAGCCGAGGGGAGACCCAGTACTTC	CASSRGETQYF
TRBV9	NA	NA	TRBJ2-3	TGTGCCAGCAGCATCTCTAGCAGACCCACAGATACGCAGTATTTT	CASSISSRPTDTQYF
TRBV29-1	TRBD1	NA	TRBJ1-3	TGCAGCGTACCGGGACAGGGAAACACCATATATTTT	CSVPGQGNTIYF
TRBV27	NA	NA	TRBJ1-5	TGTGCCAGCAGTAGAACAGCGGATAATCAGCCCCAGCATTTT	CASSRTADNQPQHF
TRBV7-9	NA	NA	TRBJ2-7	TGTGCCAGCAGCTTTATCGGCTACGAGCAGTACTTC	CASSFIGYEQYF
TRBV28	TRBD2	NA	TRBJ2-5	TGTGCCAGCAGTTTTCTAGCGGGAGATACGGAGACCCAGTACTTC	CASSFLAGDTETQYF
TRBV18	TRBD1	NA	TRBJ1-1	TGTGCCAGCTCACCCTTCATATCGGGACAGGGGAATGAAGCTTTCTTT	CASSPFISGQGNEAFF